This TCR beta chain is from a study of blood T cell repertoires in COVID-19. Study as a whole: The analysed material was cDNA or gDNA that came from T cells, B-cell-depleted T cells, or PBMCs.

Produced via immunoSEQ multiplex PCR; TCRdb's table is partial and in-frame only. The sample has under 400,000 clones; about 90% are singletons. Self-reported history from a screening survey and questionnaire set each donor's cohort. All exposed participants met a person with COVID-19 within 2 weeks before entering the study. This receptor was identified in a woman aged 25 to 45 who had been exposed to COVID-19. The sequencing sample was made of PBMCs or T cells enriched from blood (not recorded which).

The CDR3 DNA sequence: TGTGCCAGCAGCCAAGACCGGACTAGCTCCCAGTACTTC. Its protein product is CASSQDRTSSQYF. The chain employs TRBV3-1 (or the pseudogene TRBV3-2) and TRBJ2-5, with TRBD2 identical over 8 bases. CDR3 length: 13 amino acids. The germline gives CDR1 LGHDT, CDR2 YNNKEL (reference sequence). The V segment lost 0 bases and the J segment 9 bases; nucleotides outside the gene matches: 3.